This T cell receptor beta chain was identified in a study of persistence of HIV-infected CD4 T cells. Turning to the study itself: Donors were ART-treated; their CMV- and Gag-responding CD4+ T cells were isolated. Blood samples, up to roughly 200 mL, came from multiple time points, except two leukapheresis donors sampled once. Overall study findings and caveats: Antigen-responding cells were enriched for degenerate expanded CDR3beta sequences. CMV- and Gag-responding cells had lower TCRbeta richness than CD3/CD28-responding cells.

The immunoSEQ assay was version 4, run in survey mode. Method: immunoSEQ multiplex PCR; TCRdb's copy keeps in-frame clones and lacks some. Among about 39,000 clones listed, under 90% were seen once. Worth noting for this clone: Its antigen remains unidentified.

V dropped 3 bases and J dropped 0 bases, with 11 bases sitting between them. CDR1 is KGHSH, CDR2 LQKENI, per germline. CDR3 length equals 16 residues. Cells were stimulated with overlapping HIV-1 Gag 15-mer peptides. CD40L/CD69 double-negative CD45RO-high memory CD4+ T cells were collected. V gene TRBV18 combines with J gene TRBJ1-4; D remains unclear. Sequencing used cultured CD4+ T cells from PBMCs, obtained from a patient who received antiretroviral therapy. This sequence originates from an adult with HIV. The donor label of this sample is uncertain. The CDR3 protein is CASSPRPPSTNEKLFF. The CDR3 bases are TGTGCCAGCTCACCTAGACCGCCTTCAACTAATGAAAAACTGTTTTTT.